A single T cell receptor (beta chain) is shown here with its context. Its specificity is unknown. This specimen belongs to a study of cytotoxic CD8 clonotypes in ibrutinib-treated CLL. Study-level information: The group held 11 relapsed/refractory and roughly 15 treatment-naive patients, with roughly 17 IGHV unmutated.

Notes on the study in general: There were few public clonotypes, and on treatment they contracted or stayed stable.

As input for TCR beta libraries, roughly 2.1 micrograms of genomic DNA came from cryopreserved PBMCs. Here immunoSEQ multiplex PCR was the method, and the copy in TCRdb shows in-frame clones only, minus some. This table has more than 200,000 clones, 70% appearing once. From germline, CDR1 is SGDLS and CDR2 YYNGEE. The CDR3 consists of 13 residues. The germline V and J ends were trimmed by 3 bases and 8 bases, with 12 bases remaining between them. Sequencing was performed on PBMCs, taken after 24 months of ibrutinib treatment. The origin of this receptor is a human donor with chronic lymphocytic leukemia. The chain has TRBV9 and TRBJ2-1; D unresolved. CDR3 coding DNA: TGTGCCAGCAGCGCCCAGGTGCGCCATGAGCAGTTCTTC. This codes for CASSAQVRHEQFF.